This is a list of T cell receptor beta chains from one sample in a study of OX40 agonist ivuxolimab in advanced cancers. Clones were sequenced by immunoSEQ multiplex PCR, and TCRdb holds only the in-frame ones, with some missing. The table lists approximately 76,000 clones, approximately 89% of them singletons. Sample: CD4+ or CD8+ T cells sorted from blood, taken in a trial of the OX40 agonist ivuxolimab. Source of these receptors: an adult with an advanced solid tumor such as melanoma, head and neck, liver or kidney cancer. Both conserved end residues are trimmed from each CDR3. The D gene is left open where the match is weak.

.	TRBV15	TRBJ2-7	ATSRDRTAYEQY
.	TRBV28	TRBJ2-7	ASSSPSTGTYEQY
.	TRBV15	TRBJ1-2	ATSRGAGGGYGYT
.	TRBV23-1	TRBJ1-2	ASNSGRVYGYT
TRBD2	TRBV9	TRBJ2-7	ASSRAGSGEYEQY
.	TRBV6-6	TRBJ2-1	ASSTGVEAGNEQF
.	TRBV30	TRBJ1-2	AWREGRGGYT
.	TRBV6-5	TRBJ1-4	ASSYSGPQTGEKLF
TRBD1	TRBV29-1	TRBJ1-5	SVGTGNQPQH
.	TRBV14	TRBJ2-7	ASSQELMGPGNYEQY
TRBD2	TRBV7-9	TRBJ2-2	ASRLAGGVHGELF
TRBD1	TRBV5-5	TRBJ1-4	ASWDRGRTNEKLF
.	TRBV10-3	TRBJ2-7	AISDRGFSYEQY
.	TRBV7-9	TRBJ1-1	ASSFYRQGNTEAF
.	TRBV15	TRBJ1-5	ATSSAPAGPLSNQPQH
.	TRBV29-1	TRBJ2-5	SVMASRETQY
.	TRBV28	TRBJ2-7	ASSPPIQAYEQY
.	TRBV11-2	TRBJ1-1	ASSLVSSNTEAF
TRBD2	TRBV30	TRBJ2-1	AWTSGSINEQF
TRBD1	TRBV5-1	TRBJ2-3	ASSGGTGWSTDTQY
.	TRBV7-2	TRBJ1-3	ASSLLEARRVSGNTIY
TRBD1	TRBV11-2	TRBJ1-2	ASRNTGTGYGYT